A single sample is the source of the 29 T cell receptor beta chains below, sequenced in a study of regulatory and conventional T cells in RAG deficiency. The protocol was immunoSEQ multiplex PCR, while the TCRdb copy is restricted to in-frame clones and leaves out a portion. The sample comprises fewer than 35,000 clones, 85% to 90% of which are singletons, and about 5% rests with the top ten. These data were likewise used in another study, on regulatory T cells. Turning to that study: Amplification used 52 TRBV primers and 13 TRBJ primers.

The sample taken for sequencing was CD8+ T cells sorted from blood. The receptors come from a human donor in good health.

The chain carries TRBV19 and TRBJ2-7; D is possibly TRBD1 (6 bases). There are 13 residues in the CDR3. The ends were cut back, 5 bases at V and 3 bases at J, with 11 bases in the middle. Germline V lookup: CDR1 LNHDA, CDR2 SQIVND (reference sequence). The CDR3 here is CASSPGQIYEQYF. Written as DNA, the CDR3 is TGTGCCAGTAGTCCGGGACAAATCTACGAGCAGTACTTC.

The CDR3 sequence is CASSPLAANTGELFF. The CDR3 DNA is TGTGCCAGCAGCCCCTTGGCGGCGAACACCGGGGAGCTGTTTTTT. The rearrangement joins TRBV7-9 to TRBJ2-2; no clear D gene. Looked up from germline, CDR1 is SEHNR and CDR2 is FQNEAQ (reference sequence). The V gene lost 5 bases and the J gene lost 0 bases, with 10 bases spanning the gap. The CDR3 runs to 15 residues.

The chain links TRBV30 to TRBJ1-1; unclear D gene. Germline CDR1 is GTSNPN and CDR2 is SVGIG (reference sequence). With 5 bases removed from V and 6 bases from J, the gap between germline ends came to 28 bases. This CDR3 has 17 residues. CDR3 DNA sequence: TGTGCCTGGGCGGTCAGCGGGCTAGGCAGACGGAGCCCTGAAGCTTTCTTT. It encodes CAWAVSGLGRRSPEAFF. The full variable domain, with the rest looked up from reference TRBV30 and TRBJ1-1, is SQTIHQWPATLVQPVGSPLSLECTVEGTSNPNLYWYRQAAGRGLQLLFYSVGIGQISSEVPQNLSASRPQDRQFILSSKKLLLSDSGFYLCAWAVSGLGRRSPEAFFGQGTRLTVV.

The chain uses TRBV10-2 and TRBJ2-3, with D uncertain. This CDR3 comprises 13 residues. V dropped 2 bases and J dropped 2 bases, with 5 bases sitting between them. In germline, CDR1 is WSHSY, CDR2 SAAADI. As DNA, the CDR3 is TGCGCCAGCAGTGAGGGGAACACAGATACGCAGTATTTT. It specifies CASSEGNTDTQYF.

The CDR3 DNA follows: TGTGCCAGCTCACCACCTGGAACCGCCGAAATGAACACTGAAGCTTTCTTT. Translation gives CASSPPGTAEMNTEAFF. The chain links TRBV18 to TRBJ1-1; D not certain. The germline V gene encodes CDR1 KGHSH and CDR2 LQKENI. Trimming removed 0 bases from V and 0 bases from J, with 14 bases in between. The CDR3 has 17 amino acids. The whole variable domain, remainder taken from reference TRBV18 and TRBJ1-1, is NAGVMQNPRHLVRRRGQEARLRCSPMKGHSHVYWYRQLPEEGLKFMVYLQKENIIDESGMPKERFSAEFPKEGPSILRIQQVVRGDSAAYFCASSPPGTAEMNTEAFFGQGTRLTVV.

Written as DNA, the CDR3 is TGCGCCAGCAGCTTGGCAAACGAGCAGTACTTC. This translates into CASSLANEQYF. The genes are TRBV5-1 and TRBJ2-7; D gene ambiguous. This CDR3 region has 11 residues. V was pared by 0 bases and J by 5 bases, with 3 bases between. From germline, CDR1 is SGHRS and CDR2 YFSETQ.

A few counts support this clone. This CDR3 reads CASSLGGYQREKLFF. The CDR3 nucleotides read TGTGCCAGCAGCTTAGGGGGTTACCAGCGCGAAAAACTGTTTTTT. The J gene is TRBJ1-4, the V gene TRBV7-9; no clear D gene. V lost 1 base to trimming and J lost 8 bases, with 14 bases between them. Germline-derived CDR1 and CDR2 are SEHNR and FQNEAQ (reference sequence). This CDR3 contains 15 residues.

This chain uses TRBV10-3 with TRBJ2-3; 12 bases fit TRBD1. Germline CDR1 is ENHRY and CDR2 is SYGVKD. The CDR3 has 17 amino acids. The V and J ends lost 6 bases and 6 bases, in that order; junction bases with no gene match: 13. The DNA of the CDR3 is TGTGCCATCAGCGCCCTAACCGGGACAGGGGGCGAGGATACGCAGTATTTT. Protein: CAISALTGTGGEDTQYF.

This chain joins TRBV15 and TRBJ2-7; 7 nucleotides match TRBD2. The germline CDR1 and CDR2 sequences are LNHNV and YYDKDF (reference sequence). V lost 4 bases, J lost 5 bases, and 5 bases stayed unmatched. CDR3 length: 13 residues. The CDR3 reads CATSTAGFNEQYF. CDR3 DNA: TGTGCCACCAGCACAGCGGGGTTCAACGAGCAGTACTTC.

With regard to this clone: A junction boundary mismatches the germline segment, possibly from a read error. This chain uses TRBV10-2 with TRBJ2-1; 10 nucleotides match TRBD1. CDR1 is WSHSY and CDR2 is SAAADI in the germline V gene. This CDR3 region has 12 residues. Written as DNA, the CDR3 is TGCGCCAGCAGTGAGGCGGGACAGGGGTCGGTCTTC. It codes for CASSEAGQGSVF.

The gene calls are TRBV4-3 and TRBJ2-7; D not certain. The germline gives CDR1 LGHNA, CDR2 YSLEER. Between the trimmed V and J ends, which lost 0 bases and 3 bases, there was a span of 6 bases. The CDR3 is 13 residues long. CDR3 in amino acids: CASSQESDYEQYF. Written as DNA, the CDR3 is TGCGCCAGCAGCCAAGAGTCAGACTACGAGCAGTACTTC.

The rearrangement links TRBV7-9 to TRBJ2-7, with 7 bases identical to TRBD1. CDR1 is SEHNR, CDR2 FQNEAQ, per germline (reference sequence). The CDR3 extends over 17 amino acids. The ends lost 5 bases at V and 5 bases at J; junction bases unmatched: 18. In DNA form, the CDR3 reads TGTGCCAGCAGCCCCCCACTGGGACAGCCTACGACGAACGAGCAGTACTTC. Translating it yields CASSPPLGQPTTNEQYF. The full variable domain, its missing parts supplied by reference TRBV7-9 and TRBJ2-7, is DTGVSQNPRHKITKRGQNVTFRCDPISEHNRLYWYRQTLGQGPEFLTYFQNEAQLEKSRLLSDRFSAERPKGSFSTLEIQRTEQGDSAMYLCASSPPLGQPTTNEQYFGPGTRLTVT.

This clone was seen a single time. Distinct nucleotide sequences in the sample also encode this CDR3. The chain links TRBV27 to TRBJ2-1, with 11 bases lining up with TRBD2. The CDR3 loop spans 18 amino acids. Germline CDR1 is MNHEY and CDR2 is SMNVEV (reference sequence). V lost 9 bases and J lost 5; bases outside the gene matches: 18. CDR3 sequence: CASSLVWPSGGTNNEQFF. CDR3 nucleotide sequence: TGTGCCAGTAGCCTGGTATGGCCTAGCGGGGGGACAAACAATGAGCAGTTCTTC.

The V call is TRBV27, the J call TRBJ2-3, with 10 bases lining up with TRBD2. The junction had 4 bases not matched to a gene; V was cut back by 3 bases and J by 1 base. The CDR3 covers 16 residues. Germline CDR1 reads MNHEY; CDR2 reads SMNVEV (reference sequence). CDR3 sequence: CASSFTGTSGTDTQYF. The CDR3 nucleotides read TGTGCCAGCAGTTTCACCGGGACTAGCGGCACAGATACGCAGTATTTT.

Here the CDR3 reads CASSLWIAGSTDTQYF. Written as DNA, the CDR3 is TGTGCCAGCAGTTTATGGATAGCGGGGAGCACAGATACGCAGTATTTT. This sequence joins TRBV27 and TRBJ2-3; 8 bases map to TRBD2. CDR1 is MNHEY, CDR2 SMNVEV, per germline (reference sequence). V lost 1 base, J lost 0 bases, and 3 bases stayed unmatched. The CDR3 has 16 amino acids.

The CDR3, as DNA: TGTGCCAGCAGGTCTCCGGGACTAGAATACAATGAGCAGTTCTTC. Translating it yields CASRSPGLEYNEQFF. This chain uses TRBV6-5 with TRBJ2-1; 8 nucleotides align to TRBD2. J gave up 4 bases and V 6 bases, and 8 bases lay outside the gene matches. CDR3 length: 15 amino acids. Germline V gene lookup returns CDR1 MNHEY and CDR2 SVGAGI.

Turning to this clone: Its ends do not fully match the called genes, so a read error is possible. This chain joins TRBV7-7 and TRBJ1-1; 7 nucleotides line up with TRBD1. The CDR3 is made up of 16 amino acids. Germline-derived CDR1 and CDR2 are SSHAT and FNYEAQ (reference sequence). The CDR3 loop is CASSLSPRGGDTEAFF. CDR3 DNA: TGTGCTAGCAGCCTTAGCCCCAGGGGGGGGGACACTGAAGCTTTCTTT.

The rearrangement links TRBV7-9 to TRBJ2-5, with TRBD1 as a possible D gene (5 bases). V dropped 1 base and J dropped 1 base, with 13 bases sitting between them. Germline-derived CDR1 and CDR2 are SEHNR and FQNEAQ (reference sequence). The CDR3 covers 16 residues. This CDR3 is CASSLVGQGSQETQYF. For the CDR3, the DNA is TGTGCCAGCAGCTTAGTAGGACAAGGGTCCCAAGAGACCCAGTACTTC.

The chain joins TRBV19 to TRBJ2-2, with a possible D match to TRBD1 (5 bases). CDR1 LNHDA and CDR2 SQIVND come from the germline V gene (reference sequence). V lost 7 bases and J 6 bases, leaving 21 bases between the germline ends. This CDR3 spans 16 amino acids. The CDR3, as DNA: TGTGCCAGTACCTGGTTCCGCTGGGGCAGGGCCGGGGAGCTGTTTTTT. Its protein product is CASTWFRWGRAGELFF.

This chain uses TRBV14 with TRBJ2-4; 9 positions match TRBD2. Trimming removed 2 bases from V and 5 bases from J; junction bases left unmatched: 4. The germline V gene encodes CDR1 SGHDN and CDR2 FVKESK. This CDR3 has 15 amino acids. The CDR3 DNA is TGTGCCAGCAGCCAATTAGCGGGAGTAGAAAACATTCAGTACTTC. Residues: CASSQLAGVENIQYF.

The CDR3 reads CASSYGRTSSAEAFF. CDR3 nucleotides: TGTGCCAGCAGCTACGGAAGAACCTCTTCGGCTGAAGCTTTCTTT. V gene TRBV5-6 combines with J gene TRBJ1-1; D ambiguous. Germline V lookup: CDR1 SGHDT, CDR2 YYEEEE. This CDR3 has 15 amino acids. Trimming removed 3 bases from V and 6 bases from J, with 18 bases in between.

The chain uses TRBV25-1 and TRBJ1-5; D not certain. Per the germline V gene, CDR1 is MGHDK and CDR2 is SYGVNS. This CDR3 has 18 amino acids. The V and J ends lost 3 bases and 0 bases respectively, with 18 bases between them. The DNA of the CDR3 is TGTGCCAGCAGTGATGCCAGTTGGGGAACCTATAGCAATCAGCCCCAGCATTTT. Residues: CASSDASWGTYSNQPQHF.

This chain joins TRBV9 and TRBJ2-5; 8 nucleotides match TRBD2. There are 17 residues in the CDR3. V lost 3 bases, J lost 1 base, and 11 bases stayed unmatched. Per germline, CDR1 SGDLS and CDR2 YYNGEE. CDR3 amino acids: CASSEGVLAGGQETQYF. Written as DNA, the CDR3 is TGTGCCAGCAGCGAGGGGGTCCTAGCGGGTGGCCAAGAGACCCAGTACTTC.

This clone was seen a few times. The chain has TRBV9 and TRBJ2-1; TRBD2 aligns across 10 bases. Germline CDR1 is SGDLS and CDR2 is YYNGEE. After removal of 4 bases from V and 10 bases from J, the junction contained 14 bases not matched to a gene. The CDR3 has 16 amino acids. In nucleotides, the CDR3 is TGTGCCAGCAGCCCCGAGGGGGGAGCGGGAGGGCGGGAGCAGTTCTTC. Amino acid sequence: CASSPEGGAGGREQFF.

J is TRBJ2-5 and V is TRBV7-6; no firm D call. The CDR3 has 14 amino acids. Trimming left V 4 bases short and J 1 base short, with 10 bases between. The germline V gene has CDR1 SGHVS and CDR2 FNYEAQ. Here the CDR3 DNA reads TGTGCCAGCAGCTCGGACGGATTCCAAGAGACCCAGTACTTC. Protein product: CASSSDGFQETQYF. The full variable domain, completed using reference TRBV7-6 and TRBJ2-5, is GAGVSQSPRYKVTKRGQDVALRCDPISGHVSLYWYRQALGQGPEFLTYFNYEAQQDKSGLPNDRFSAERPEGSISTLTIQRTEQRDSAMYRCASSSDGFQETQYFGPGTRLLVL.

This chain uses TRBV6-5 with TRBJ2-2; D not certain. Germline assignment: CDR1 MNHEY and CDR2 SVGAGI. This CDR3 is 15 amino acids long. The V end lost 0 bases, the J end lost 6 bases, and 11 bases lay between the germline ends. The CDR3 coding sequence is TGTGCCAGCAGTTACTCAACGGAGCCCCCCGGGGAGCTGTTTTTT. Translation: CASSYSTEPPGELFF.

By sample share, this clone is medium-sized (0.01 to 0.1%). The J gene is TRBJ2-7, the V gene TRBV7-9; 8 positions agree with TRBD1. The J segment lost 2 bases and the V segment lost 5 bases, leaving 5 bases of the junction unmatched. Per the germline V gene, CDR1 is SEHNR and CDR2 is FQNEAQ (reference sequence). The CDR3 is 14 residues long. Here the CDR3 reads CASSRRDRPYEQYF. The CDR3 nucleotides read TGTGCCAGCAGCCGTCGGGACAGGCCCTACGAGCAGTACTTC.

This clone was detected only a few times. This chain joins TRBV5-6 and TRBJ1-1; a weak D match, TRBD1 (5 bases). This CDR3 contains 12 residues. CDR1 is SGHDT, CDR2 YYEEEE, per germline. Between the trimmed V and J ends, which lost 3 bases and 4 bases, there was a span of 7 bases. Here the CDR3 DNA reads TGTGCCAGCAGCTGGGGGGGCACTGAAGCTTTCTTT. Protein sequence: CASSWGGTEAFF.

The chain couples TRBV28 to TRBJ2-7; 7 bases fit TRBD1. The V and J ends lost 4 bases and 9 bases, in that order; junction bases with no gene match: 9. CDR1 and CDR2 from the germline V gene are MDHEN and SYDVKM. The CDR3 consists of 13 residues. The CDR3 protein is CASSSGTDPGQYF. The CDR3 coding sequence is TGTGCCAGCAGTTCAGGGACAGACCCTGGGCAGTACTTC. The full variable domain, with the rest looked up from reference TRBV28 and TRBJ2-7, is DVKVTQSSRYLVKRTGEKVFLECVQDMDHENMFWYRQDPGLGLRLIYFSYDVKMKEKGDIPEGYSVSREKKERFSLILESASTNQTSMYLCASSSGTDPGQYFGPGTRLTVT.